Listed below are T cell receptor beta chains from one sample, sequenced in a study of Graves' ophthalmopathy and Graves' hyperthyroidism. MiXCR was run by TCRdb on the multiplex PCR reads, yielding one entry per CDR3 protein. The repertoire holds hundreds of thousands of distinct CDR3 sequences, with about two fifths as singletons. The sequencing sample was made of peripheral blood. These receptors were obtained from an adult man with Graves' ophthalmopathy. Both conserved end residues are part of each CDR3. The D gene is left open where the match is weak. Size is omitted from some rows. Given values are once, few, many or a class for expanded clones.

cdr3_aa: CASSGDRGANVLTF; cdr3_nt: TGTGCCAGCAGCGGCGACAGGGGGGCGAACGTCCTGACTTTC; clone_size: -; j_call: TRBJ2-6; v_call: TRBV9; d_call: TRBD1
cdr3_aa: CASSQGLAGVDEQYF; cdr3_nt: TGTGCCAGCAGCCAAGGGCTAGCGGGAGTCGACGAGCAGTACTTC; clone_size: -; j_call: TRBJ2-7; v_call: TRBV2; d_call: TRBD2
cdr3_aa: CASSQGTRPDQPQHF; cdr3_nt: TGCGCCAGCAGCCAAGGGACGCGGCCCGATCAGCCCCAGCATTTT; clone_size: many; j_call: TRBJ1-5; v_call: TRBV4-3; d_call: -
cdr3_aa: CASRQQTDSEQYF; cdr3_nt: TGTGCCAGCAGGCAGCAGACAGACAGCGAGCAGTACTTC; clone_size: many; j_call: TRBJ2-7; v_call: TRBV6-6; d_call: -
cdr3_aa: CAITRGSYNEQFF; cdr3_nt: TGTGCCATCACCAGAGGATCCTACAATGAGCAGTTCTTC; clone_size: -; j_call: TRBJ2-1; v_call: TRBV10-3; d_call: -
cdr3_aa: CASSQGPGTGGLYGYTF; cdr3_nt: TGTGCCAGCAGCCAAGGGCCCGGGACAGGGGGCCTGTATGGCTACACCTTC; clone_size: -; j_call: TRBJ1-2; v_call: TRBV7-9; d_call: TRBD1
cdr3_aa: CSVVGTGNEKLFF; cdr3_nt: TGCAGCGTTGTAGGGACTGGGAATGAAAAACTGTTTTTT; clone_size: -; j_call: TRBJ1-4; v_call: TRBV29-1; d_call: -
cdr3_aa: CATSRDQGLGTGELFF; cdr3_nt: TGTGCCACCAGCAGAGATCAGGGCCTCGGCACCGGGGAGCTGTTTTTT; clone_size: many; j_call: TRBJ2-2; v_call: TRBV15; d_call: -
cdr3_aa: CASRLAGGRFQETQYF; cdr3_nt: TGCGCCAGCAGATTGGCTGGTGGGCGGTTCCAAGAGACCCAGTACTTC; clone_size: -; j_call: TRBJ2-5; v_call: TRBV5-1; d_call: -
cdr3_aa: CASSRAWISNYGYTF; cdr3_nt: TGTGCCAGCTCGAGAGCTTGGATTTCTAACTATGGCTACACCTTC; clone_size: -; j_call: TRBJ1-2; v_call: TRBV6-4; d_call: -
cdr3_aa: CASSLEAGGNYGYTF; cdr3_nt: TGTGCCAGCAGCTTAGAGGCAGGGGGTAACTATGGCTACACCTTC; clone_size: many; j_call: TRBJ1-2; v_call: TRBV7-6; d_call: TRBD1
cdr3_aa: CASSLTGIEAFF; cdr3_nt: TGTGCCAGCAGCTTAACGGGGATTGAAGCTTTCTTT; clone_size: many; j_call: TRBJ1-1; v_call: TRBV13; d_call: -
cdr3_aa: CATSSVSTSGAIQETQYF; cdr3_nt: TGTGCCACCAGCAGCGTTTCGACTAGCGGGGCGATCCAAGAGACCCAGTACTTC; clone_size: -; j_call: TRBJ2-5; v_call: TRBV15; d_call: TRBD2
cdr3_aa: CASSSRWGRGSYEQYF; cdr3_nt: TGTGCCAGCAGCTCCCGATGGGGGAGGGGAAGCTACGAGCAGTACTTC; clone_size: -; j_call: TRBJ2-7; v_call: TRBV11-1; d_call: TRBD2
cdr3_aa: CASIPPAGTQYF; cdr3_nt: TGTGCCAGCATCCCTCCCGCCGGGACCCAGTACTTC; clone_size: -; j_call: TRBJ2-5; v_call: TRBV7-9; d_call: -
cdr3_aa: CSARGISRRGEQYF; cdr3_nt: TGCAGTGCTCGAGGTATAAGTAGGCGCGGCGAGCAGTACTTC; clone_size: -; j_call: TRBJ2-7; v_call: TRBV20-1; d_call: -
cdr3_aa: CATSRAGQGLSQPQHF; cdr3_nt: TGTGCCACCAGCAGGGCAGGACAGGGTTTGTCTCAGCCCCAGCATTTT; clone_size: -; j_call: TRBJ1-5; v_call: TRBV24-1; d_call: TRBD1
cdr3_aa: CASTPGQGFYEQYF; cdr3_nt: TGTGCCAGCACACCGGGACAGGGCTTCTACGAGCAGTACTTC; clone_size: few; j_call: TRBJ2-7; v_call: TRBV12-3/TRBV12-4; d_call: TRBD1
cdr3_aa: CASSIQDSGNTIYF; cdr3_nt: TGTGCCAGTAGTATCCAGGACTCTGGAAACACCATATATTTT; clone_size: -; j_call: TRBJ1-3; v_call: TRBV19; d_call: -
cdr3_aa: CAWSPSAEETQYF; cdr3_nt: TGTGCCTGGAGTCCTTCGGCCGAAGAGACCCAGTACTTC; clone_size: few; j_call: TRBJ2-5; v_call: TRBV30; d_call: -
cdr3_aa: CASSQGTWDEQYF; cdr3_nt: TGTGCCAGCAGCCAAGGGACGTGGGACGAGCAGTACTTC; clone_size: many; j_call: TRBJ2-7; v_call: TRBV3-1; d_call: -
cdr3_aa: CSAYPQYF; cdr3_nt: TGCAGTGCCTACCCGCAGTACTTC; clone_size: -; j_call: TRBJ2-7; v_call: TRBV20-1; d_call: -
cdr3_aa: CASSQETGGMPQHF; cdr3_nt: TGCGCCAGCAGCCAAGAGACAGGGGGCATGCCCCAGCATTTT; clone_size: few; j_call: TRBJ1-5; v_call: TRBV4-1; d_call: TRBD1
cdr3_aa: CAISEYGNSTEAFF; cdr3_nt: TGTGCCATCAGTGAGTATGGGAACAGCACTGAAGCTTTCTTT; clone_size: -; j_call: TRBJ1-1; v_call: TRBV10-3; d_call: -
cdr3_aa: CARHTANTGELFF; cdr3_nt: TGTGCCCGCCACACAGCGAACACCGGGGAGCTGTTTTTT; clone_size: -; j_call: TRBJ2-2; v_call: TRBV27; d_call: -
cdr3_aa: CASSPVGDSSYEQYF; cdr3_nt: TGTGCCAGCAGTCCCGTCGGGGACAGCTCCTACGAGCAGTACTTC; clone_size: -; j_call: TRBJ2-7; v_call: TRBV7-3; d_call: TRBD1
cdr3_aa: CASSLQEPLGDYGYTF; cdr3_nt: TGCGCCAGCAGCTTGCAGGAGCCCCTCGGAGACTATGGCTACACCTTC; clone_size: many; j_call: TRBJ1-2; v_call: TRBV5-1; d_call: -
cdr3_aa: CSARSERGGVQETQYF; cdr3_nt: TGCAGTGCTAGGTCCGAGCGGGGGGGCGTCCAAGAGACCCAGTACTTC; clone_size: many; j_call: TRBJ2-5; v_call: TRBV20-1; d_call: TRBD2
cdr3_aa: CASSPGQARGYTF; cdr3_nt: TGTGCCAGCAGCCCGGGACAGGCGCGCGGCTACACCTTC; clone_size: -; j_call: TRBJ1-2; v_call: TRBV7-9; d_call: TRBD1
cdr3_aa: CASSQGASGRATYEQYF; cdr3_nt: TGCGCCAGCAGCCAAGGTGCGAGCGGGAGGGCCACCTACGAGCAGTACTTC; clone_size: few; j_call: TRBJ2-7; v_call: TRBV4-1; d_call: TRBD2
cdr3_aa: CASSYSGTGASPLHF; cdr3_nt: TGTGCCAGCAGTTACTCCGGGACAGGGGCTTCACCCCTCCACTTT; clone_size: -; j_call: TRBJ1-6; v_call: TRBV6-2/TRBV6-3; d_call: TRBD1
cdr3_aa: CASSLVPDNYGYTF; cdr3_nt: TGTGCCAGCAGCTTAGTCCCGGATAACTATGGCTACACCTTC; clone_size: -; j_call: TRBJ1-2; v_call: TRBV7-8; d_call: -
cdr3_aa: CASSLEPTVGYTF; cdr3_nt: TGTGCCAGCAGCTTAGAGCCGACAGTCGGCTACACCTTC; clone_size: many; j_call: TRBJ1-2; v_call: TRBV7-9; d_call: -
cdr3_aa: CAISEQQGVNTEAFF; cdr3_nt: TGTGCCATCAGTGAACAACAGGGGGTGAACACTGAAGCTTTCTTT; clone_size: many; j_call: TRBJ1-1; v_call: TRBV10-3; d_call: TRBD1
cdr3_aa: CASSQDRAVGYTF; cdr3_nt: TGTGCCAGCAGCCAAGATCGGGCAGTGGGCTACACCTTC; clone_size: -; j_call: TRBJ1-2; v_call: TRBV2; d_call: -
cdr3_aa: CASSRHGTGELFF; cdr3_nt: TGTGCCAGCAGCCGACATGGGACCGGGGAGCTGTTTTTT; clone_size: -; j_call: TRBJ2-2; v_call: TRBV7-9; d_call: -
cdr3_aa: CASSPDRAGQEKLFF; cdr3_nt: TGTGCCAGCAGCCCAGACAGGGCCGGACAAGAAAAACTGTTTTTT; clone_size: many; j_call: TRBJ1-4; v_call: TRBV12-3/TRBV12-4; d_call: TRBD1
cdr3_aa: CASRGTTRPEGGYTF; cdr3_nt: TGTGCCAGCAGGGGAACGACAAGGCCTGAAGGAGGCTACACCTTC; clone_size: -; j_call: TRBJ1-2; v_call: TRBV2; d_call: -
cdr3_aa: CASSADTGRGRAYEQYF; cdr3_nt: TGTGCCAGCAGCGCTGACACAGGGAGGGGCCGCGCGTACGAGCAGTACTTC; clone_size: many; j_call: TRBJ2-7; v_call: TRBV5-6; d_call: -
cdr3_aa: CASRPNSGTTYEQYF; cdr3_nt: TGTGCCAGCAGACCAAATAGCGGGACGACATACGAGCAGTACTTC; clone_size: few; j_call: TRBJ2-7; v_call: TRBV27; d_call: TRBD2
cdr3_aa: CASSLGGQETPYF; cdr3_nt: TGCGCCAGCAGCTTGGGTGGTCAAGAGACCCCGTACTTC; clone_size: -; j_call: TRBJ2-5; v_call: TRBV5-1; d_call: -
cdr3_aa: CASRYTGSTGELFF; cdr3_nt: TGTGCCAGCAGATATACAGGGTCCACCGGGGAGCTGTTTTTT; clone_size: many; j_call: TRBJ2-2; v_call: TRBV7-2; d_call: -
cdr3_aa: CASIGVQIYGYTF; cdr3_nt: TGTGCCAGCATTGGGGTACAGATCTATGGCTACACCTTC; clone_size: -; j_call: TRBJ1-2; v_call: TRBV2; d_call: -
cdr3_aa: CSAVTGVTEQYF; cdr3_nt: TGCAGCGCCGTAACAGGGGTCACCGAGCAGTACTTC; clone_size: -; j_call: TRBJ2-7; v_call: TRBV29-1; d_call: TRBD1
cdr3_aa: CASSRGQILYGYTF; cdr3_nt: TGTGCCAGCAGCCGCGGACAGATCCTCTATGGCTACACCTTC; clone_size: -; j_call: TRBJ1-2; v_call: TRBV5-4; d_call: -
cdr3_aa: CASRRLAIMNTEAFF; cdr3_nt: TGTGCCAGCAGAAGACTGGCGATTATGAACACTGAAGCTTTCTTT; clone_size: -; j_call: TRBJ1-1; v_call: TRBV6-6; d_call: -
cdr3_aa: CASSLTGTEAFF; cdr3_nt: TGTGCCAGCAGCTTAACAGGGACTGAAGCTTTCTTT; clone_size: many; j_call: TRBJ1-1; v_call: TRBV12-3/TRBV12-4; d_call: -